This is a list of T cell receptor beta chains from one sample in a study of T cells in Graves' hyperthyroidism and ophthalmopathy. One entry per CDR3 protein results from TCRdb running MiXCR on the multiplex PCR reads. The data show about 350,000 distinct CDR3 sequences, with 18% seen just once and 15% to 18% held by the top ten. The sequencing input was blood. All receptors derive from a woman in her 40s with Graves' ophthalmopathy. Each CDR3 is given with its conserved first and last residue. D genes are given only for firm matches. The size entry is marked missing in some rows and otherwise reads once, few, many or a size class.

J gene,D gene,clone size,V gene,CDR3 DNA,CDR3 protein
TRBJ2-3,TRBD2,many,TRBV12-3/TRBV12-4,TGTGCCAGCAGTTTAGCAACTAGCGGGAGGAGGACAGATACGCAGTATTTT,CASSLATSGRRTDTQYF
TRBJ1-6,TRBD1,many,TRBV20-1,TGCAGTGCTAGCCCGACAGGGAGCCTACCTCTACATTCACCCCTCCACTTT,CSASPTGSLPLHSPLHF
TRBJ2-1,-,few,TRBV20-1,TGCAGTGGGTACGGAACCTACAATGAGCAGTTCTTC,CSGYGTYNEQFF
TRBJ2-2,-,many,TRBV5-1,TGCGCCAGCAGCTCCGTTAGGGGTAACACCGGGGAGCTGTTTTTT,CASSSVRGNTGELFF
TRBJ1-2,TRBD1,few,TRBV30,TGTGCCTGGAGAGTAGGGGGCGTCTATGGCTACATCTTC,CAWRVGGVYGYIF
TRBJ1-2,TRBD1,many,TRBV2,TGTGCCAGCAGAGAAACGACAGGGGGCAATGGCTACACCTTC,CASRETTGGNGYTF
TRBJ2-7,-,many,TRBV29-1,TGCAGCGTTGGGGGAAAAGGAGGGAGGAGCTCCTACGAGCAGTACTTC,CSVGGKGGRSSYEQYF
TRBJ2-7,TRBD2,-,TRBV6-4,TGTGCCAGCAGTCTCAAAGCGGGAACGGGCGAGCAGTCCTTC,CASSLKAGTGEQSF
TRBJ1-2,-,many,TRBV15,TGTGCCACCAGCAGGGCCGGGCCCTATGGCTACACCTTC,CATSRAGPYGYTF
TRBJ2-5,-,many,TRBV7-8,TGTGCCAGCAGCTTAGAGGGGATTGAGACCCAGTACTTC,CASSLEGIETQYF
TRBJ2-7,-,few,TRBV4-1,TGCGCCAGCAGCCCCACAGTCCTCTCCTACGAGCAGTACTTC,CASSPTVLSYEQYF
TRBJ1-2,-,-,TRBV11-1,TGTGCCAGCAGTTACACTAATGTCGGGGGCGCAGGCTATGGCTACACCTTC,CASSYTNVGGAGYGYTF
TRBJ1-5,TRBD1,-,TRBV6-2/TRBV6-3,TGTGCCAGCAGAAACCCTGGACAGGGGGCTTTACCCCAGCATTTT,CASRNPGQGALPQHF
TRBJ2-4,-,-,TRBV5-4,TGTGCCAGCAGCTACTCCAATTACGGCATTCAGTACTTC,CASSYSNYGIQYF
TRBJ1-1,-,many,TRBV7-9,TGTGCCAGCAGCAACGGGGTCAATTCGGGCACTGAAGCTTTCTTT,CASSNGVNSGTEAFF
TRBJ2-5,-,many,TRBV12-3/TRBV12-4,TGTGCCAGCAGTCACCCTGGGGGGGCGCAAGAGACCCAGTACTTC,CASSHPGGAQETQYF
TRBJ1-2,TRBD1,many,TRBV6-1,TGTGCCAGCAGGGAGGACAGGATCTATGGCTACACCTTC,CASREDRIYGYTF
TRBJ2-2,-,many,TRBV13,TGTGCCAGCAGCTTAGGAGGCGATGGGGGACGACCCGACATAAACACCGGGGAGCTGTTTTTT,CASSLGGDGGRPDINTGELFF
TRBJ1-5,-,many,TRBV2,TGTGCCAGCAGTGGCGCAGAGTCAGATCAGCCCCAGCATTTT,CASSGAESDQPQHF
TRBJ2-7,TRBD1,many,TRBV6-5,TGTGCCAGCAGTCTCTATACAGGGGACACCTACGAGCAGTACTTC,CASSLYTGDTYEQYF
TRBJ1-1,-,many,TRBV6-1,TGTGCCAGCAGTGCCGGCCCGGCGTCGAACACTGAAGCTTTCTTT,CASSAGPASNTEAFF
TRBJ2-5,-,-,TRBV2,TGTGCCAGCAGCGACACCCTTAGACTAGGGGAGACCCAGTACTTC,CASSDTLRLGETQYF
TRBJ1-2,TRBD1,many,TRBV6-1,TGTGCCAGCAGTCCTCTGACAGGGGATTATGGCTACACCTTC,CASSPLTGDYGYTF
TRBJ2-2,-,many,TRBV11-1,TGTGCCAGCAGCCCTGATTTTGGACTGAACACCGGGGAGCTGTTTTTT,CASSPDFGLNTGELFF
TRBJ1-2,-,many,TRBV7-8,TGTGCCAGCAGCCCCGCGCGGGGCGCCGATGGCTACACCTTC,CASSPARGADGYTF
TRBJ1-2,-,-,TRBV24-1,TGTGCCACCAGTGTCGGTCTCGGCTATGGCTACACCTTC,CATSVGLGYGYTF
TRBJ2-7,-,many,TRBV7-2,TGTGCCAGCAGCCCACAGAATGGGGGCTACGAGCAGTACTTC,CASSPQNGGYEQYF
TRBJ2-5,TRBD2,-,TRBV2,TGTGCCAGCCGGGCCTCTAGCGGCCAAGAGACCCAGTACTTC,CASRASSGQETQYF
TRBJ1-5,-,many,TRBV4-2,TGTGCCAGCAGCCAAGTCGGGGAATCGAGTCAGCCCCAGCATTTT,CASSQVGESSQPQHF
TRBJ1-1,-,many,TRBV9,TGTGCCAGCACCCTTGGGGGGGATCACACTGAAGCTTTCTTT,CASTLGGDHTEAFF
TRBJ2-7,-,-,TRBV4-2,TGTGCCAGCAGCCAACTAGGGTCTGCCTACGAGCAGTACTTC,CASSQLGSAYEQYF
TRBJ1-2,-,-,TRBV4-1,TGCGCCAGCAGCCCCCTTAGGACCCGATATGGCTACACCTTC,CASSPLRTRYGYTF
TRBJ2-7,-,many,TRBV5-1,TGCGCCAGCAGCTTGGATCAGCGTGGCGAGCAGTACTTC,CASSLDQRGEQYF
TRBJ2-7,-,once,TRBV28,TGTGCCAGCAGTCGCAGAGAACTAAGCTCCTACGAGCAGTACTTC,CASSRRELSSYEQYF
TRBJ2-6,TRBD2,many,TRBV28,TGTGCCAGCAGTCGGGCGGGAGCTTCAGGGGCCAACGTCCTGACTTTC,CASSRAGASGANVLTF
TRBJ1-5,-,-,TRBV6-1,TGTGCCAGCCACAGCACCTCCCTGCGAGGCAATCAGCCCCAGCATTTT,CASHSTSLRGNQPQHF
TRBJ2-5,-,-,TRBV30,TGTGCCTGGAGCCAGGCCCCTGTCCAAGAGACCCAGTACTTC,CAWSQAPVQETQYF
TRBJ1-6,TRBD1,-,TRBV6-5,TGTGCCAGCAGCTATACAGGGGGCCTGGATTCACCCCTCCACTTT,CASSYTGGLDSPLHF
TRBJ1-2,-,many,TRBV12-5,TGTGCTAGTGGTTTGATCGGGCGCTACACCTTC,CASGLIGRYTF
TRBJ2-7,-,few,TRBV20-1,TGCAGTGCTAGAGGGGCCCATGGGGGGTACGAGCAGTACTTC,CSARGAHGGYEQYF
TRBJ2-7,-,many,TRBV7-6,TGTGCCAGCAGCTTAGCGGGGGGAGTGGGGGGCGAGCAGTACTTC,CASSLAGGVGGEQYF
TRBJ1-5,-,many,TRBV25-1,TGTGCCAGCAGTAGTCCCGGGAGGGATCCACGGACCCAGCATTTT,CASSSPGRDPRTQHF
TRBJ1-1,-,many,TRBV30,TGTGCCTGGTCTGCGGGGGTCGAGTACACTGAAGCTTTCTTT,CAWSAGVEYTEAFF
TRBJ2-5,-,-,TRBV3-1,TGTGCCAGCAGCCAATATTTAGGACAGACAACCGAGACCCAGTACTTC,CASSQYLGQTTETQYF
TRBJ1-1,-,many,TRBV19,TGTGCCAGTAAAGAAACAGAGAACACTGAAGCTTTCTTT,CASKETENTEAFF
TRBJ1-2,-,-,TRBV12-3/TRBV12-4,TGTGCCAGCAATGGCCAGGCCTATGGCTACATCTTC,CASNGQAYGYIF
TRBJ2-7,-,-,TRBV5-1,TGCGCCAGCAGATGGGGAATGGCTGACTACGAGCAGTACTTC,CASRWGMADYEQYF
TRBJ2-7,-,many,TRBV6-5,TGTGCCAGCAGTTACTCGAGAGGCAGCTCCTACGAGCAGTACTTC,CASSYSRGSSYEQYF
TRBJ2-7,TRBD1,-,TRBV6-5,TGTGCCAGCAGTTACTCCAGGGGGTCAGGTCTGGAGCAGTACTTC,CASSYSRGSGLEQYF
TRBJ1-1,-,many,TRBV4-3,TGCGCCAGCAGCCAAGGCGCCTTGCACACTGAAGCTTTCTTT,CASSQGALHTEAFF
TRBJ2-2,-,many,TRBV6-4,TGTGCCAGCAGTCAGCCAAACCTGGTGGCGAACACCGGGGAGCTGTTTTTT,CASSQPNLVANTGELFF
TRBJ1-1,-,many,TRBV18,TGTGCCAGCTCACCAGGATGGGGTTCTGACACTGAAGCTTTCTTT,CASSPGWGSDTEAFF
TRBJ2-7,TRBD1,few,TRBV6-5,TGTGCCAGCAGTTTCCACAGGGGGACCTACGAGCAGTACTTC,CASSFHRGTYEQYF
TRBJ2-2,TRBD2,many,TRBV5-1,TGCGCCAGCAGCCCGGGACTAGCGGGAACCGGGGAGCTGTTTTTT,CASSPGLAGTGELFF